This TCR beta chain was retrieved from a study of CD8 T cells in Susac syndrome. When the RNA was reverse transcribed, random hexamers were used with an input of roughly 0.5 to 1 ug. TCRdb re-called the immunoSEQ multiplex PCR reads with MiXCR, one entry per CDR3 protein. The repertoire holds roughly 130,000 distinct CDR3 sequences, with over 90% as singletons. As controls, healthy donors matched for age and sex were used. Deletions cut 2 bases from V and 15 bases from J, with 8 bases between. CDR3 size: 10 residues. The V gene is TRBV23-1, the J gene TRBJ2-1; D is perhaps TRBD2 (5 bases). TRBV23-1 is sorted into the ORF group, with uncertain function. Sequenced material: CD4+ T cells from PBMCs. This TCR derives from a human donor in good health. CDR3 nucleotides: TGCGCCAGCAGTCAACCGGGGAGGTTCTTC. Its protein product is CASSQPGRFF.